This T cell receptor beta chain was identified during a study of T cells in Graves' hyperthyroidism and ophthalmopathy (dated by TCRdb to the late 2010s). The study in broad terms: Peripheral blood samples were taken at the time of initial diagnosis, prior to any treatment. TCR V-J signatures able to tell the groups apart were searched for in a discovery cohort of 100 patients, of whom under 45 had Graves' ophthalmopathy and about 55 had stable Graves' hyperthyroidism. Whether ophthalmopathy could be predicted prospectively was tested in an independent validation cohort made up of about 18 hyperthyroidism patients plus 17 patients who later progressed to ophthalmopathy. The roughly 100 discovery patients were randomly divided into training and test sets at a 7:3 ratio. In roughly six Graves' hyperthyroidism patients, the study also compared T-cell repertoires from thyroid tissue with T-cell repertoires from blood. After blood sampling, hyperthyroidism patients were treated with methimazole at a starting dose of 30 mg daily, and ophthalmopathy patients were treated with high-dose intravenous methylprednisolone. The paper reports TCR Vbeta CDR3 sequencing of more than 120 peripheral blood samples: 43 ophthalmopathy, fewer than 85 hyperthyroidism and 17 progressor patients.

Ophthalmopathy patients had moderately to severely active disease, with a Clinical Activity Score of 3 or more, a NOSPECS grade of 4 or more, and a disease duration of less than 3 months. Exclusion was applied to patients with uncontrolled infections, other autoimmune diseases, pregnancy or lactation. Diagnoses were based on clinical symptoms, serum thyroxine and TRAb, thyroid ultrasound and orbital computed tomography. Ficoll-Paque density gradient centrifugation was used to isolate PBMCs from around 9.1 ml of fresh peripheral blood. Trizol reagent was used to extract total RNA, and RNA quality was then checked on an Agilent 2100 Bioanalyzer. Points the paper makes about the study in general: During validation, the model predicted progression to ophthalmopathy a median of about 6.3 months ahead of onset, with almost 71% sensitivity and roughly 72% specificity. A 13 V-J signature model separated ophthalmopathy from stable hyperthyroidism, with around 91% sensitivity and roughly 81% specificity in cross-validation and 80%/75% in testing. No statistical method was used to set the sample size in advance, and investigators knew the group allocation. Most expanded thyroid clonotypes (frequency above 0.001) were also found in blood, which suggests that blood repertoires may mirror thyroid immune responses.

A distance of 12 bases separates the germline ends of V and J, which lose 8 bases and 0 bases respectively. The CDR3 sequence holds 14 residues, the cysteine and phenylalanine included. Here the CDR3 DNA is all that survives: 42 bases in frame from base 1. This clonotype occurred many times. There is no known antigen for this receptor. Qualities for individual bases were not recorded, and no much larger clone is one base off. The TCR beta CDR3 regions were amplified from the RNA transcripts. For the first round of RT-PCR on the TCR CDR3, the HTBI primer set was used together with the Qiagen OneStep RT-PCR kit. Libraries were constructed in a second round of multiplex PCR, after which size selection and purification were performed. The libraries were sequenced on an Illumina HiSeq2000 using paired-end 100 bp reads. The authors processed their data as follows. Raw data were processed with SOAPnuke, discarding reads with adapters, uncalled bases, mean Phred below 15, or no exact constant-primer or identifier match. COPE v1.2.5 was used to merge the high-quality paired reads, and each unique nucleotide sequence was defined as a clonotype. MiTCR v1.1 was used to align the clonotypes against IMGT TRBV, TRBD and TRBJ reference segments. The analysis included only V-J combinations with a frequency above 0.0001, which together covered about 99% of the repertoires. The TCS score was defined as F50 (clonal expansion) divided by E x V (chaos), with BLOSUM62-based TCRdist calculated between CDR3 peptides within each V-J. Welch's t-statistics and random forest reduced 514 V-J features to 13, which were used in a naive Bayes classifier (R e1071). Thyroid-blood repertoire similarity was quantified with the Morisita-Horn index. The public sequencing data were trimmed at Q25 with fastp and processed into clonotypes with MiXCR by TCRdb, which kept only in-frame beta chains. Entries that share a CDR3 protein sequence are merged under the most common genes and DNA. The V and J calls were not made by the authors but by TCRdb's processing. Present in this sample are around 56,000 distinct CDR3 sequences, around 53% of which were seen just once. The ten most abundant clones make up 3% to 4% of the sample.

The sequence came from a woman aged 55-69 years with Graves' ophthalmopathy. The chain links TRBV12-3 or TRBV12-4 with TRBJ2-3, with the D gene too uncertain to name. The sequencing sample was made of blood. CDR3 loop: CASSPYGSTDTQYF. The bases read TGTGCCAGCTCCCCCTATGGAAGCACAGATACGCAGTATTTT.